These 32 T cell receptor beta chains came from one sample sequenced in a study of T-cell reconstitution after alpha-beta-depleted transplantation in children. Construction of the TCRbeta library involved unique molecular identifiers. TCRdb re-analysed the PCR reads in MiXCR, keeping a single row per CDR3 protein. Here the sample spans fewer than 700,000 distinct CDR3 sequences, over 10% being singletons. Sequences were derived from PBMCs, mostly from graft donor cells, sampled 360 days after TCRalphabeta/CD19-depleted stem cell transplant. The receptors were gathered from a male patient between 5 and 17 years old who had a stem cell transplant for acute myeloid leukemia, so the T cells may come from the graft donor.

The CDR3 reads CSVSGTSTDTQYF. In nucleotides, the CDR3 is TGCAGCGTTTCGGGGACTAGCACAGATACGCAGTATTTT. The chain couples TRBV29-1 to TRBJ2-3, with D possibly being TRBD2 (6 bases). In germline, CDR1 is SQVTM, CDR2 ANQGSEA. With 5 bases removed from V and 0 bases from J, the gap between germline ends came to 9 bases. This CDR3 is built from 13 residues.

Only a few counts were recorded for this clonotype. The genes are TRBV9 and TRBJ2-7; a possible D gene is TRBD1 (6 bases). This CDR3 region has 15 residues. Germline-derived CDR1 and CDR2 are SGDLS and YYNGEE. Trimming took 0 bases from V and 6 from J, leaving 16 bases between them. CDR3 bases: TGTGCCAGCAGCGTAGAGGACAGTGCTTTAGGCGAGCAGTACTTC. This translates into CASSVEDSALGEQYF.

In this sample, this clonotype turned up many times. The chain combines TRBV20-1 with TRBJ1-5, with 8 bases lining up with TRBD1. The germline V gene encodes CDR1 DFQATT and CDR2 SNEGSKA (reference sequence). Trimming removed 5 bases from V and 4 bases from J; junction bases left unmatched: 7. The CDR3 is made up of 14 amino acids. The CDR3 DNA follows: TGCAGTGCTGTGACAGGGGTCCTTAATCAGCCCCAGCATTTT. This sequence encodes CSAVTGVLNQPQHF.

There are a few counts of this clonotype. The CDR3 protein is CATTSRGADNEQFF. CDR3 bases: TGTGCCACCACTTCTCGCGGGGCGGACAATGAGCAGTTCTTC. The V call is TRBV24-1, the J call TRBJ2-1; a weak D match, TRBD2 (6 bases). In germline, CDR1 is KGHDR, CDR2 SFDVKD. The CDR3 sequence is 14 residues long. V dropped 8 bases and J dropped 5 bases, with 15 bases sitting between them.

V and J are TRBV28 and TRBJ2-1; 10 positions match TRBD2. The germline CDR1 and CDR2 sequences are MDHEN and SYDVKM. The CDR3 is 13 amino acids. The CDR3, as DNA: TGTGTCTCAGCTAGCGGGAGTGGTAATGAGCAGTTCTTC. Translating it yields CVSASGSGNEQFF.

This clonotype appeared many times. This chain links TRBV12-3 or TRBV12-4 with TRBJ2-1, with 12 nucleotides matching TRBD2. The CDR3 runs to 15 residues. V dropped 6 bases and J dropped 8; count of bases not matched to a gene: 8. CDR3 bases: TGTGCCAGCAGACCCGGACTAGCGGGAACGGATGAGCAGTTCTTC. It yields the protein CASRPGLAGTDEQFF.

This clonotype was detected a few times. The V gene is TRBV10-3, the J gene TRBJ2-1; D is undetermined. V was pared by 8 bases and J by 2 bases, with 19 bases between. Germline CDR1 reads ENHRY; CDR2 reads SYGVKD. The CDR3 is made up of 16 amino acids. CDR3 in DNA: TGTGCCATCTATCCGGATCTGGGTCTGGCCTACAATGAGCAGTTCTTC. Amino acids: CAIYPDLGLAYNEQFF.

J is TRBJ2-1 and V is TRBV28, with D unclear. The germline V gene encodes CDR1 MDHEN and CDR2 SYDVKM. Trimming shortened V by 10 bases and J by 8 bases, and 21 bases separated the two germline ends. This CDR3 is built from 14 residues. The CDR3 protein is CAIRENQEVDEQFF. The CDR3 DNA sequence: TGTGCCATTAGGGAAAACCAAGAGGTCGATGAGCAGTTCTTC.

The chain employs TRBV12-3 or TRBV12-4 and TRBJ1-1; 8 bases fit TRBD1. This CDR3 region has 13 residues. V lost 6 bases, J lost 11 bases, and 11 bases stayed unmatched. CDR3 in DNA: TGTGCCAGCAGCCTGACAGGGGCGGGTACGGCTTTCTTT. Translating it yields CASSLTGAGTAFF.

This clonotype was detected a few times. The V call is TRBV18, the J call TRBJ1-4; no firm D call. Looked up from germline, CDR1 is KGHSH and CDR2 is LQKENI. With 1 base removed from V and 8 bases from J, the gap between germline ends came to 20 bases. The CDR3 has 17 residues. CDR3 amino acids: CASSPRDVAFGREKLFF. For the CDR3, the DNA is TGTGCCAGCTCACCACGTGATGTCGCATTTGGACGGGAAAAACTGTTTTTT.

This clonotype was observed many times. The rearrangement uses TRBV18 and TRBJ2-5; possible D gene TRBD2, 7 bases. V lost 3 bases to trimming and J lost 5 bases, with 19 bases between them. The CDR3 spans 16 residues. The V gene's germline CDR1 is KGHSH and CDR2 LQKENI. The CDR3, as DNA: TGTGCCAGCTCACCCCGGGGGGCCGGGACGTTGGAGACCCAGTACTTC. This encodes CASSPRGAGTLETQYF.

This clonotype came up many times. The chain uses TRBV4-3 and TRBJ2-3; D gene ambiguous. This CDR3 has 17 amino acids. Germline lookup yields CDR1 LGHNA and CDR2 YSLEER. V lost 0 bases to trimming and J lost 0 bases, with 13 bases between them. CDR3 coding DNA: TGCGCCAGCAGCCAAGAGAGACCGATTCCTAGCACAGATACGCAGTATTTT. Amino acid sequence: CASSQERPIPSTDTQYF.

The J gene is TRBJ2-7, the V gene TRBV18; D call uncertain. V dropped 2 bases and J dropped 1 base, with 12 bases sitting between them. The germline CDR1 and CDR2 sequences are KGHSH and LQKENI. This CDR3 contains 15 residues. The CDR3 DNA follows: TGTGCCAGCTCACCAGCGGTAAGTGGGTCCTACGAGCAGTACTTC. This encodes CASSPAVSGSYEQYF.

This clonotype was seen only a few times. V is TRBV30 and J is TRBJ2-5; TRBD2 matches 9 bases. The CDR3 runs 16 residues. Germline loops: CDR1 GTSNPN, CDR2 SVGIG (reference sequence). V lost 0 bases to trimming and J lost 2 bases; unmatched junction nucleotides: 7. The CDR3 bases are TGTGCCTGGAGTGTTCTGGCGGGAGGGGATCAAGAGACCCAGTACTTC. Protein sequence: CAWSVLAGGDQETQYF.

The V call is TRBV20-1, the J call TRBJ2-4, with a weak D call TRBD1 (6 bases). Germline CDR1 reads DFQATT; CDR2 reads SNEGSKA (reference sequence). Trimming took 5 bases from V and 4 from J, leaving 9 bases between them. The CDR3 spans 12 residues. CDR3 region: CSALDRKNIQYF. In nucleotides, the CDR3 is TGCAGTGCTCTCGACAGGAAAAACATTCAGTACTTC.

This chain links TRBV15 with TRBJ2-1; D tentatively fits TRBD1 or TRBD2 (5 bases each). Looked up from germline, CDR1 is LNHNV and CDR2 is YYDKDF (reference sequence). This CDR3 contains 19 residues. Deletions cut 0 bases from V and 0 bases from J, with 18 bases between. The CDR3 spells CATSREPGPTSSSYNEQFF. The CDR3 DNA sequence: TGTGCCACCAGCAGAGAGCCGGGACCCACTTCGAGCTCCTACAATGAGCAGTTCTTC. Supplemented by reference TRBV15 and TRBJ2-1, the full variable domain reads DAMVIQNPRYQVTQFGKPVTLSCSQTLNHNVMYWYQQKSSQAPKLLFHYYDKDFNNEADTPDNFQSRRPNTSFCFLDIRSPGLGDTAMYLCATSREPGPTSSSYNEQFFGPGTRLTVL.

The gene calls are TRBV20-1 and TRBJ2-1; 8 bases are a match to TRBD2. Germline V gene sequence: CDR1 DFQATT, CDR2 SNEGSKA (reference sequence). After removal of 1 base from V and 2 bases from J, the junction contained 13 bases not matched to a gene. This CDR3 spans 18 amino acids. CDR3 DNA: TGCAGTGCTAGAGTTTCCAGCGGGAGTATGGGCCCCTACAATGAGCAGTTCTTC. It is translated as CSARVSSGSMGPYNEQFF.

The gene calls are TRBV24-1 and TRBJ2-1, with 7 bases fitting TRBD1. The CDR3 length is 16 residues. CDR1 KGHDR and CDR2 SFDVKD come from the germline V gene. V dropped 3 bases and J dropped 3; count of bases not matched to a gene: 7. CDR3 region: CATSDPGDSLYNEQFF. As DNA, the CDR3 is TGTGCCACCAGTGATCCCGGGGACAGCCTCTACAATGAGCAGTTCTTC.

This clonotype was seen ten or more times. CDR3 in DNA: TGCAGTGCTAGAGATTTCTACAATGAGCAGTTCTTC. Protein product: CSARDFYNEQFF. This sequence joins TRBV20-1 and TRBJ2-1; no definite D call. The germline V and J ends were trimmed by 0 bases and 3 bases, with 3 bases remaining between them. The germline V gene encodes CDR1 DFQATT and CDR2 SNEGSKA (reference sequence). This CDR3 contains 12 residues.

This clonotype was counted many times. The genes are TRBV5-1 and TRBJ2-3; D might be TRBD1 (7 bases). The CDR3 runs to 15 residues. CDR1 SGHRS and CDR2 YFSETQ come from the germline V gene. Trimming cost V 4 bases and J 3 bases, with 15 bases left between them. In DNA form, the CDR3 reads TGCGCCAGCAGCGAGAACAGGGGAGGTACAGATACGCAGTATTTT. Translation: CASSENRGGTDTQYF.

This clonotype was picked up a small number of times. V and J are TRBV5-1 and TRBJ2-1; tentatively, D is TRBD1 or TRBD2 (5 bases each). The CDR3 sequence is 17 residues long. Germline V gives CDR1 SGHRS, CDR2 YFSETQ. V dropped 4 bases and J dropped 0 bases, with 17 bases sitting between them. The CDR3 DNA follows: TGCGCCAGCAGCCGATTGGGGACCGCCTCCTCCTACAATGAGCAGTTCTTC. Translated, it gives CASSRLGTASSYNEQFF. The whole variable domain, remainder taken from reference TRBV5-1 and TRBJ2-1, is KAGVTQTPRYLIKTRGQQVTLSCSPISGHRSVSWYQQTPGQGLQFLFEYFSETQRNKGNFPGRFSGRQFSNSRSEMNVSTLELGDSALYLCASSRLGTASSYNEQFFGPGTRLTVL.

Concerning this clonotype: Germline and junction disagree at one end, which may indicate a read error. The chain recombines TRBV20-1 with TRBJ1-6; no definite D call. This CDR3 contains 13 residues. The germline V gene has CDR1 DFQATT and CDR2 SNEGSKA (reference sequence). The CDR3 loop reads CSAGDTYNSPLHF. CDR3 DNA sequence: TGCAGTGCTGGAGACACCTATAATTCACCCCTCCACTTT.

The V gene is TRBV28, the J gene TRBJ2-3; D may correspond to TRBD1 or TRBD2 (5 bases each). With 6 bases removed from V and 0 bases from J, the gap between germline ends came to 28 bases. This CDR3 is built from 20 residues. The germline V gene encodes CDR1 MDHEN and CDR2 SYDVKM. The DNA for the CDR3 is TGTGCCAGCAGCTTAACCACCGAGACGGGGCCCCAAGATAGCACAGATACGCAGTATTTT. Encoded protein: CASSLTTETGPQDSTDTQYF.

The chain couples TRBV6-2 or TRBV6-3 to TRBJ1-1; D is ambiguous. Germline CDR1 MNHEY, CDR2 SVGEGT. This CDR3 spans 15 amino acids. Trimming removed 8 bases at V and 0 bases at J, with 16 bases between. CDR3 loop: CASGDLVALNTEAFF. The CDR3 bases are TGTGCCAGCGGAGACTTAGTGGCCTTGAACACTGAAGCTTTCTTT.

The genes are TRBV29-1 and TRBJ2-1; D gene uncertain. V lost 3 bases, J lost 6 bases, and 9 bases lay in between. Per germline, CDR1 SQVTM and CDR2 ANQGSEA. CDR3 length: 12 residues. The CDR3 DNA sequence: TGCAGCGTTGATGGGCTATCCAATGAGCAGTTCTTC. Encoded protein: CSVDGLSNEQFF.

This clonotype showed up many times. The chain combines TRBV5-1 with TRBJ2-5, with a tentative D call TRBD2 (6 bases). The germline V gene has CDR1 SGHRS and CDR2 YFSETQ. V was trimmed by 5 bases and J by 5 bases, leaving 16 bases between them. The CDR3 contains 14 residues. The CDR3 nucleotides are TGCGCCAGCAGACTTGGCGGGATAAGGGAGACCCAGTACTTC. Its protein is CASRLGGIRETQYF.

This clonotype was observed a handful of times. The rearrangement joins TRBV12-3 or TRBV12-4 to TRBJ2-7, with TRBD2 matching over 14 bases. This CDR3 has 14 residues. Losses at the gene ends were 4 bases for V and 6 bases for J; bases not matched to a gene: 2. CDR3 in DNA: TGTGCCAGCAGTTGGGGGACTAGCGGGAGCGAGCAGTACTTC. This translates into CASSWGTSGSEQYF.

In this sample, this clonotype turned up a few times. The J gene is TRBJ1-6, the V gene TRBV5-1, with a tentative D call TRBD1 (5 bases). In germline, CDR1 is SGHRS, CDR2 YFSETQ. This CDR3 has 16 residues. V was pared by 3 bases and J by 10 bases, with 20 bases between. Written as DNA, the CDR3 is TGCGCCAGCAGCTATATTACAGGAAGCCGCAACTCACCCCTCCACTTT. Encoded protein: CASSYITGSRNSPLHF.

This clonotype was found a few times. Sequence at one end of the junction differs from germline and may be a read error. This chain links TRBV7-7 with TRBJ2-7; D may be TRBD1 (6 bases). CDR1 SSHAT and CDR2 FNYEAQ come from the germline V gene (reference sequence). This CDR3 is 13 amino acids long. DNA of the CDR3: TGTGCTAGCAGCTCAAGCCGGGACACCGAGCAGTACTTC. It specifies CASSSSRDTEQYF.

This chain uses TRBV7-3 with TRBJ2-1, with TRBD2 matching 12 bases. The CDR3 sequence is 19 residues long. Trimming cost V 2 bases and J 3 bases; bases outside gene matches: 11. Germline loops: CDR1 SGHTA, CDR2 FQGTGA. The CDR3 reads CASSLSLAGGPGGYNEQFF. The CDR3 region has the DNA TGTGCCAGCAGCTTATCCCTAGCGGGAGGGCCTGGGGGCTACAATGAGCAGTTCTTC.

The V call is TRBV20-1, the J call TRBJ2-7, with 9 bases that match TRBD1. Looked up from germline, CDR1 is DFQATT and CDR2 is SNEGSKA (reference sequence). CDR3 size: 14 residues. Trimming cost V 2 bases and J 5 bases; bases outside gene matches: 7. As DNA, the CDR3 is TGCAGTGCTAGATCCGGGACAGGGAACGACGAGCAGTACTTC. Its protein product is CSARSGTGNDEQYF.

This clonotype was recorded many times. The CDR3 is CASSFSSEAFF. The CDR3 DNA sequence: TGTGCCAGCAGCTTTTCGTCTGAAGCTTTCTTT. This chain connects TRBV7-2 to TRBJ1-1; no firm D call. The ends were cut back, 3 bases at V and 6 bases at J, with 5 bases in the middle. The V gene's germline CDR1 is SGHTA and CDR2 FQGNSA. CDR3 size: 11 residues.